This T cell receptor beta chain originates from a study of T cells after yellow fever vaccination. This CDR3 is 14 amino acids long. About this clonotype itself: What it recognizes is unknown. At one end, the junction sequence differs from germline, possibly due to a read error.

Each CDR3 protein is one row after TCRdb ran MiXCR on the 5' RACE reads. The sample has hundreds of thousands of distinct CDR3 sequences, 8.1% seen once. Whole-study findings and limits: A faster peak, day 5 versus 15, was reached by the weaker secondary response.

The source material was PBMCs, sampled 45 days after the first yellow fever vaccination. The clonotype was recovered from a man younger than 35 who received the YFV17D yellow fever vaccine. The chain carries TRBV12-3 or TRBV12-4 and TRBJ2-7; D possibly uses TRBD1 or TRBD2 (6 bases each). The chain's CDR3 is CASSLRGDSYEKYF. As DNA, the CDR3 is TGTGCCAGCAGTTTGAGGGGGGACTCCTACGAGAAGTACTTC.